This T cell receptor beta chain was retrieved from a study of cytomegalovirus exposure and HLA in healthy donors. The PCR had 60 Vbeta and 13 Jbeta primers. Method: immunoSEQ multiplex PCR; TCRdb's copy keeps in-frame clones and lacks some. The sample yields 95,000 to 150,000 clones, roughly four fifths seen once. Trimming pared 7 bases from V and 2 bases from J, leaving 12 bases between. This CDR3 is 14 amino acids long. Per germline, CDR1 MNHEY and CDR2 SVGAGI. This receptor was obtained from a woman aged 55-70 years in good health and CMV-seropositive. The sequenced sample consisted of PBMCs. The chain carries TRBV6-5 and TRBJ2-1; maybe TRBD1 (5 bases). The CDR3 protein is CASKKGFAYNEQFF. The CDR3 DNA reads as TGTGCCAGCAAAAAGGGGTTTGCCTACAATGAGCAGTTCTTC.